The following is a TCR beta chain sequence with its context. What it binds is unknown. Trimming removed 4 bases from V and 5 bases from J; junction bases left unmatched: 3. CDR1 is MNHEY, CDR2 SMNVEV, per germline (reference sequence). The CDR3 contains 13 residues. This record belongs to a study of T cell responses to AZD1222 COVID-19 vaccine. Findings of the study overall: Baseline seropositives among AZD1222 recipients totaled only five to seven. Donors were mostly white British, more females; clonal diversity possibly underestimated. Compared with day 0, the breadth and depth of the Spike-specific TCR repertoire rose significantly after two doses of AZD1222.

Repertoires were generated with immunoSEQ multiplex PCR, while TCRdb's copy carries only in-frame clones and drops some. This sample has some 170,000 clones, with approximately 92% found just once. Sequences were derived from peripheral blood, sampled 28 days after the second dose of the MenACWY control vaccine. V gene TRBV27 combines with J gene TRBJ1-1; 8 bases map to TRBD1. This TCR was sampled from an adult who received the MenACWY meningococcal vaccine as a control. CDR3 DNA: TGTGCCAGCAGTTGGACAGGGTTGACTGAAGCTTTCTTT. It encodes CASSWTGLTEAFF.